Shown below are 7 T cell receptor beta chains from a single sample sequenced in a study of patients and donors after allogeneic stem cell transplantation. TCRdb analysed the RT-PCR reads with MiXCR anew, one entry per CDR3 protein. Here the sample spans about a million distinct CDR3 sequences, about a sixth being singletons. The specimen was blood, either unsorted or a sorted T cell fraction (not recorded which). These receptors were taken from a human donor who was either an allogeneic HSCT recipient or a stem cell or donor lymphocyte infusion donor (not recorded which). It is not recorded whose cells these are; they may come from a transplant donor.

This chain joins TRBV4-2 and TRBJ1-2; TRBD1 agrees at 12 bases. J gave up 4 bases and V 0 bases, and 9 bases lay outside the gene matches. This CDR3 spans 18 amino acids. CDR1 is LGHNA and CDR2 is YNFKEQ in the germline V gene. CDR3 in amino acids: CASSQDAGQGALGYGYTF. For the CDR3, the DNA is TGTGCCAGCAGCCAAGATGCGGGACAGGGGGCCCTTGGCTATGGCTACACCTTC.

The chain joins TRBV5-5 to TRBJ2-3, with TRBD2 matching over 9 bases. Trimming at V came to 4 bases and at J to 3 bases, leaving 9 bases not matched to a gene. The CDR3 extends over 16 amino acids. Per the germline V gene, CDR1 is SGHKS and CDR2 is YYEKEE (reference sequence). The CDR3 spells CASSPPGSGRTDTQYF. For the CDR3, the DNA is TGTGCCAGCAGCCCCCCAGGTAGCGGGAGAACAGATACGCAGTATTTT.

This clonotype was observed a handful of times. This chain joins TRBV20-1 and TRBJ2-3; 7 bases match TRBD1. The CDR3 extends over 13 amino acids. Germline V gives CDR1 DFQATT, CDR2 SNEGSKA (reference sequence). With 6 bases clipped from V and 1 base from J, the junction kept 4 bases outside the gene matches. The CDR3 DNA is TGCAGTGCATGGACAGGCGGCACAGATACGCAGTATTTT. Residues: CSAWTGGTDTQYF.

This rearrangement joins TRBV3-1 to TRBJ2-1, with 9 nucleotides matching TRBD2. This CDR3 comprises 15 residues. Per germline, CDR1 LGHDT and CDR2 YNNKEL (reference sequence). V dropped 6 bases and J dropped 4; count of bases not matched to a gene: 7. Here the CDR3 DNA reads TGTGCCAGCAGGCGAGCGGGAGGCTTTTACAATGAGCAGTTCTTC. Translated, it gives CASRRAGGFYNEQFF.

This clonotype has just a few counts. The rearrangement joins TRBV29-1 to TRBJ2-1, with D uncertain. The V and J ends lost 6 bases and 5 bases respectively, with 8 bases between them. From germline, CDR1 is SQVTM and CDR2 ANQGSEA. This CDR3 spans 11 amino acids. The CDR3 region is CSVSFNNEQFF. CDR3 coding DNA: TGCAGCGTCTCATTCAACAATGAGCAGTTCTTC.

V usage is TRBV5-1 and J usage is TRBJ2-7; TRBD2 might be the D (5 bases). Germline V gene data show CDR1 as SGHRS and CDR2 as YFSETQ. V shed 6 bases and J shed 0 bases, with 16 bases lying between them. The CDR3 has 15 amino acids. The CDR3 nucleotides read TGCGCCAGCACCACCACCCGGGGAGACTCCTACGAGCAGTACTTC. Amino acid sequence: CASTTTRGDSYEQYF.

This clonotype has more than one count but fewer than ten. CDR3 bases: TGCGCCAGCTCCGGGAGGGACAGGGGGTACTACGAGCAGTACTTC. Translation: CASSGRDRGYYEQYF. J is TRBJ2-7 and V is TRBV5-1; 11 bases are shared with TRBD1. With V trimmed by 7 bases and J by 3 bases, 9 bases remained unmatched. Per the germline V gene, CDR1 is SGHRS and CDR2 is YFSETQ. CDR3 length equals 15 residues. Drawing the rest from reference TRBV5-1 and TRBJ2-7, the complete variable domain is KAGVTQTPRYLIKTRGQQVTLSCSPISGHRSVSWYQQTPGQGLQFLFEYFSETQRNKGNFPGRFSGRQFSNSRSEMNVSTLELGDSALYLCASSGRDRGYYEQYFGPGTRLTVT.